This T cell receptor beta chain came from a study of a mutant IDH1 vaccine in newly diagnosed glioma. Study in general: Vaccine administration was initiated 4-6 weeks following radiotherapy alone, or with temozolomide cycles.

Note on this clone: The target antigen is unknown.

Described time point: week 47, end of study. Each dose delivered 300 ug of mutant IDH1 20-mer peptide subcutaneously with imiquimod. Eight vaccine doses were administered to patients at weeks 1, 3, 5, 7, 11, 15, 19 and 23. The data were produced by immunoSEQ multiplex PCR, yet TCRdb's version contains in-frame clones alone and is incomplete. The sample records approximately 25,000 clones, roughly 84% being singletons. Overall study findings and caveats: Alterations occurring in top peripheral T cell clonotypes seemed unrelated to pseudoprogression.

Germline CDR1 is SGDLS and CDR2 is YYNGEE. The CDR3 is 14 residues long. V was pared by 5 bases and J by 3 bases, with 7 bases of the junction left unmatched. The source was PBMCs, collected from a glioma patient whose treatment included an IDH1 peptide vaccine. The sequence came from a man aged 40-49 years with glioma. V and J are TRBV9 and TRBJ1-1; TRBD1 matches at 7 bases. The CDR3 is CASSLTGLDTEAFF. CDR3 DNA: TGTGCCAGCAGTTTGACAGGGCTGGACACTGAAGCTTTCTTT.